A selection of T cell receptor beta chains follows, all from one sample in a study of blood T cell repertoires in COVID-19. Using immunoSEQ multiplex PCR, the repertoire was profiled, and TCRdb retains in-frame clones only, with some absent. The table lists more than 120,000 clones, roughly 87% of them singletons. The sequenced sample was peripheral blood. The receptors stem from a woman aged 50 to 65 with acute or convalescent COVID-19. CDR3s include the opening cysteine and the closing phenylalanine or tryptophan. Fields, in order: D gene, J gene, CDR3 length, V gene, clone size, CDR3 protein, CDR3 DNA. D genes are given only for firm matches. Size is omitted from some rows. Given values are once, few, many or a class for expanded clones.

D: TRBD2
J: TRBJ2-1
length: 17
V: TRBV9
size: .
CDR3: CASSPRLAGGLYNEQFF
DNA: TGTGCCAGCAGCCCCCGACTAGCGGGGGGGCTGTACAATGAGCAGTTCTTC

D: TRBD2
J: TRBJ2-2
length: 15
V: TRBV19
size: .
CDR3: CASSKEREGTGELFF
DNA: TGTGCCAGTAGTAAGGAGCGGGAGGGCACCGGGGAGCTGTTTTTT

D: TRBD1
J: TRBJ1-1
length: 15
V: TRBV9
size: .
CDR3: CASSPSVRGPTEAFF
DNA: TGTGCCAGCAGCCCATCAGTGAGGGGGCCCACTGAAGCTTTCTTT

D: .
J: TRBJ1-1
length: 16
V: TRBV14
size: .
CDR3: CASSQEIGEPNTEAFF
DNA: TGTGCCAGCAGCCAAGAGATCGGGGAGCCGAACACTGAAGCTTTCTTT

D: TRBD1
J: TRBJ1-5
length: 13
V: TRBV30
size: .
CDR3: CAWSTGENQPQHF
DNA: TGTGCCTGGAGCACAGGGGAAAATCAGCCCCAGCATTTT

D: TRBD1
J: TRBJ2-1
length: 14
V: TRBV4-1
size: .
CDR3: CASRPADRGNEQFF
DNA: TGCGCCAGCAGACCGGCGGACAGGGGCAATGAGCAGTTCTTC

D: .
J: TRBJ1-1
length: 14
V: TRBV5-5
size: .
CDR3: CASSLGTENTEAFF
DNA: TGTGCCAGCAGCTTGGGGACAGAGAACACTGAAGCTTTCTTT

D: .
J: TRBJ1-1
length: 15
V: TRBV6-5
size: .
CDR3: CASSYVSGKGLEAFF
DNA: TGTGCCAGCAGTTACGTGTCAGGGAAGGGTCTTGAAGCTTTCTTT

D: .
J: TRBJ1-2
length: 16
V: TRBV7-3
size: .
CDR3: CASSSRVKGIGYGYTF
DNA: TGTGCCAGCAGCTCCAGGGTCAAAGGTATAGGTTATGGCTACACCTTC

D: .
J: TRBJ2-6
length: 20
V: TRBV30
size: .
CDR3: CAWSVGQPDRLYRGANVLTF
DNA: TGTGCCTGGAGTGTAGGGCAGCCCGACAGGTTATATCGCGGGGCCAACGTCCTGACTTTC

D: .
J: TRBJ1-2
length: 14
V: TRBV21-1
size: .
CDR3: CASSNGQGSPGYTF
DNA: TGTGCCAGCAGCAATGGACAGGGTTCGCCTGGCTACACCTTC

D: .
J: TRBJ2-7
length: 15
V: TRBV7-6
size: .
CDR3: CASSLGPILNYEQYF
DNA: TGTGCCAGCAGCTTAGGACCAATACTAAACTACGAGCAGTACTTC

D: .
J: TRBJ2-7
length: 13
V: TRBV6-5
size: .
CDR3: CASLAAVGYEQYF
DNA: TGTGCCAGCTTAGCGGCCGTAGGGTACGAGCAGTACTTC

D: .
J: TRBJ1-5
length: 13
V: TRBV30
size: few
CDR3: CAWSQDNNQPQHF
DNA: TGTGCCTGGTCCCAGGACAACAATCAGCCCCAGCATTTT

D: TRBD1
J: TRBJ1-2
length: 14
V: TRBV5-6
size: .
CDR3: CASRLGTGLGGYTF
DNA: TGTGCCAGCAGATTGGGGACAGGGCTTGGTGGCTACACCTTC

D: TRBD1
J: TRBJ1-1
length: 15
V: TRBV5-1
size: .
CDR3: CASHKQGLGGTEAFF
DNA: TGCGCCAGCCATAAACAGGGGCTCGGCGGCACTGAAGCTTTCTTT

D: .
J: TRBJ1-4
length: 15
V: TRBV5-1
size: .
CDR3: CASSLLQGEGEKLFF
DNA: TGCGCCAGCAGCCTTCTACAGGGAGAAGGAGAAAAACTGTTTTTT

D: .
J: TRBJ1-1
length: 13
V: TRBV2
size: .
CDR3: CASSVSGNTEAFF
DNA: TGTGCCAGCAGTGTATCGGGGAACACTGAAGCTTTCTTT

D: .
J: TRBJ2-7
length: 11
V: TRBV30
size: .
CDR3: CAWSVLYEQYF
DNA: TGTGCCTGGAGTGTACTGTACGAGCAGTACTTC

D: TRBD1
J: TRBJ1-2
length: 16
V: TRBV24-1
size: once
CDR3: CATSDYDRARGYGYTF
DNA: TGTGCCACCAGTGACTATGACAGGGCACGGGGCTATGGCTACACCTTC

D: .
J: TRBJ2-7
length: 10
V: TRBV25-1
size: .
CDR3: CASAQYEQYF
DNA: TGTGCCAGCGCACAGTACGAGCAGTACTTC

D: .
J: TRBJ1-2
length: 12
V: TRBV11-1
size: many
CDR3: CASSSEGYGYTF
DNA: TGTGCCAGCAGCTCGGAGGGGTATGGCTACACCTTC

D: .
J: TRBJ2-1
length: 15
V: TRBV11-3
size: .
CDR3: CASSPSSGGRSEQFF
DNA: TGTGCCAGCAGCCCGTCGTCCGGGGGGCGCAGTGAGCAGTTCTTC

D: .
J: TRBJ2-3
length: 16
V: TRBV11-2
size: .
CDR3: CASSLFGGPGTDTQYF
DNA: TGTGCCAGCAGCTTATTCGGGGGGCCGGGCACAGATACGCAGTATTTT

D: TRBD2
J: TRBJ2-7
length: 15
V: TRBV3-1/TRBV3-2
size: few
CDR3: CASSHSSGQAYEQYF
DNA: TGTGCCAGCAGCCATAGTAGCGGGCAAGCCTACGAGCAGTACTTC

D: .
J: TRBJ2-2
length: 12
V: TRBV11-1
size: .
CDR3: CASSTDTGELFF
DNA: TGTGCCAGCAGCACGGACACCGGGGAGCTGTTTTTT

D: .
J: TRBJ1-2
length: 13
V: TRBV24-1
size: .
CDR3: CATSDRGNYGYTF
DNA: TGTGCCACCAGTGACAGGGGAAACTATGGCTACACCTTC

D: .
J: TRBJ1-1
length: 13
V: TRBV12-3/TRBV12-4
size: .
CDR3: CASSPNRATEAFF
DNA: TGTGCCAGCAGTCCGAACAGGGCCACTGAAGCTTTCTTT

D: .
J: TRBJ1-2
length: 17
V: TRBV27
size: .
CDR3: CASSLSVAGARRSGYTF
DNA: TGTGCCAGCAGTTTATCGGTTGCGGGGGCACGCCGGTCTGGCTACACCTTC

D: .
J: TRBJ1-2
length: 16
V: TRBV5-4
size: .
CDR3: CASSSGQTFEPYGYTF
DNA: TGTGCCAGCAGCTCCGGACAGACTTTTGAGCCGTATGGCTACACCTTC

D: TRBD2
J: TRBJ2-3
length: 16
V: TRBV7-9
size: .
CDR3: CASSLGASGGADTQYF
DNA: TGTGCCAGCAGCTTAGGGGCTAGCGGGGGGGCAGATACGCAGTATTTT

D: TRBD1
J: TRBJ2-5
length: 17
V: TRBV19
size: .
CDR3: CASSTGTGGIGRETQYF
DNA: TGTGCCAGTAGCACCGGGACAGGGGGCATCGGGAGGGAGACCCAGTACTTC

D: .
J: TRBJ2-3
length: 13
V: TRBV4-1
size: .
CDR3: CASSQGGSNTQYF
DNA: TGCGCCAGCAGCCAAGGGGGCTCAAATACGCAGTATTTT

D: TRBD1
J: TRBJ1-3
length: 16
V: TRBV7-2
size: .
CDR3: CASSFGQGFSGNTIYF
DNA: TGTGCCAGCAGCTTCGGACAGGGCTTTTCGGGAAACACCATATATTTT

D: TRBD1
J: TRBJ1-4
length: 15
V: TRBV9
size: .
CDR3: CASSVDRTGVGKLFF
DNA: TGTGCCAGCAGCGTAGATCGGACAGGGGTCGGAAAACTGTTTTTT

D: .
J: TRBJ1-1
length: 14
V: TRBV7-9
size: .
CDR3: CASSLSGWFTEAFF
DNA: TGTGCCAGCAGCTTATCAGGGTGGTTCACTGAAGCTTTCTTT